The rows below give T cell receptor beta chains drawn from one sample of a study of blood T cell repertoires in COVID-19. Repertoires were generated with immunoSEQ multiplex PCR, while TCRdb's copy carries only in-frame clones and drops some. Found here are more than 65,000 clones, 89% of them singletons; the top ten hold under 9.5%. The sample comprised peripheral blood. Receptors were obtained from a man over 45 with acute or convalescent COVID-19. The CDR3 runs from the conserved cysteine through the conserved F or W.

>TRBV5-1|16
CASSLGPGQGDYGYTF
>TRBV7-2|14
CASSLGRGNYGYTF
>TRBV4-2|15
CASSQDAQGRETQYF
>TRBV3-1/TRBV3-2|16
CASSQGPLGGGYEQYF
>TRBV7-9|19
CASSLRGGESLSGANVLTF
>TRBV28|17
CASSSSTGVASGNTIYF
>TRBV5-1|15
CASSLGLEGAYGYTF
>TRBV20-1|14
CSVSRGGRHTEAFF
>TRBV28|13
CASSRGGLQPQHF
>TRBV28|14
CASSLSGGGEKLFF
>TRBV9|16
CASSVAPGGGAGELFF
>TRBV2|16
CASSEGGRRTNQPQHF
>TRBV30|14
CAWSTTGAGNTIYF
>TRBV11-2|15
CASSFTSGNTGELFF
>TRBV28|14
CASRPQGGGTEAFF
>TRBV6-5|15
CASSQPGQTSYEQYF
>TRBV24-1|17
CATSDSGLAGVYNEQFF
>TRBV25-1|16
CASRSSGGAGDNEQFF
>TRBV29-1|13
CSVSPNRVGEAFF
>TRBV5-1|12
CASSLSGVGYTF
>TRBV30|16
CAWDVGGLLKGNTIYF
>TRBV9|13
CASSTDSRYGYTF
>TRBV5-4|16
CASSLASGGGTDTQYF
>TRBV6-5|14
CASTRRQGDYGYTF
>TRBV29-1|14
CSVLPGTGANIQYF
>TRBV3-1/TRBV3-2|18
CASSQVVLGGSGANVLTF
>TRBV28|16
CASSAGTGGAGETQYF